Listed here are 2 T cell receptor beta chains from one sample, sequenced in a study of shared clonotypes between healthy human individuals (dated by TCRdb to between 2020 and 2021). Library construction relied on the immunoSEQ multiplex PCR assay. In TCRdb, the immuneACCESS table is reduced to in-frame sequences with V and J assigned. These tables do not hold every clone; where another copy was compared, an unresolved V gene accounts for under half, and the others remain unexplained. This sample holds nearly 600,000 clones; around 95% were observed only once. The top ten clonotypes cover roughly 0.1% of the sample. CD8 naive samples were CD45RO-negative cells positively selected for CCR7, giving a CD45RA+CCR7+ population that excluded TemRA cells. The sequenced material came from naive CD8+ T cells sorted from blood. The sample's cell subset or site, from its label and the paper: CD45RA+CCR7+. The receptors derive from a woman in her twenties or thirties in good health.

This rearrangement joins TRBV28 to TRBJ2-3; D remains unclear. In germline, CDR1 is MDHEN, CDR2 SYDVKM. CDR3 length: 12 residues. Trimming took 3 bases from V and 6 from J, leaving 7 bases between them. The DNA of the CDR3 is TGTGCCAGCAGTTTTGCAGCGGATACGCAGTATTTT. Translating it yields CASSFAADTQYF.

The chain combines TRBV19 with TRBJ1-5; tentative D call: TRBD1 (6 bases). The CDR3 extends over 14 amino acids. V lost 6 bases and J lost 5, with 14 bases in between. The germline CDR1 and CDR2 sequences are LNHDA and SQIVND (reference sequence). CDR3 region: CASRNREGYQPQHF. CDR3 sequence (DNA): TGTGCCAGTAGGAACAGGGAAGGATATCAGCCCCAGCATTTT.